A selection of T cell receptor beta chains follows, all from one sample in a study of T-cell reconstitution after alpha-beta-depleted transplantation in children. Each CDR3 protein is one row after TCRdb ran MiXCR on the PCR reads. This sample yields 500,000 to 600,000 distinct CDR3 sequences, of which around 27% are seen a single time; around a third belongs to the top ten. The source was PBMCs, collected before TCRalphabeta/CD19-depleted stem cell transplant. The receptors stem from a boy in the first two years of life with Wiskott-Aldrich syndrome, due to receive a stem cell transplant. CDR3s include the opening cysteine and the closing phenylalanine or tryptophan. D genes are given only for firm matches. Clone size appears in some rows only: once, few, many, or a class for an expanded clone.

v_gene,j_gene,abundance,d_gene,len,CDR3nt,CDR3aa
TRBV4-2,TRBJ2-5,.,TRBD2,18,TGTGCCAGCAGCCAAGACCGACCACTTAGCGGGGCCCAAGAGACCCAGTACTTC,CASSQDRPLSGAQETQYF
TRBV19,TRBJ2-1,.,TRBD2,16,TGTGCCACCCGGGAAGGGAGGGGTACGAGGTACAATGAGCAGTTCTTC,CATREGRGTRYNEQFF
TRBV5-1,TRBJ2-1,few,.,13,TGCGCCAGCAGCTCGCTTGGAGCGCTTGAGCAGTTCTTC,CASSSLGALEQFF
TRBV5-1,TRBJ2-3,.,.,12,TGCGCCAGCAGCTTGGGGATCTCTACGCAGTATTTT,CASSLGISTQYF
TRBV15,TRBJ2-7,few,.,12,TGTGCCACCAGCAATAATAACTACGAGCAGTACTTC,CATSNNNYEQYF
TRBV15,TRBJ1-6,few,TRBD1,15,TGTGCCACCAGCAGGACAGGGGGCTGGGATTCACCCCTCCACTTT,CATSRTGGWDSPLHF
TRBV20-1,TRBJ1-1,few,TRBD1,15,TGCAGTGCTAGAGAACGGGGACAGATGAACACTGAAGCTTTCTTT,CSARERGQMNTEAFF
TRBV20-1,TRBJ1-2,few,.,13,TGCAGTGCTAGAGATCCCAACAGGCATGGCTACACCTTC,CSARDPNRHGYTF
TRBV10-3,TRBJ2-7,few,.,15,TGTCCCATCAGTGAGGGGAGTGGTCAGGGATACGAGCAGTACTTC,CPISEGSGQGYEQYF
TRBV7-7,TRBJ2-3,.,TRBD2,14,TGTGCCAAGAAAAGGAGGCGGGAGGAAGATACGCAGTATTTT,CAKKRRREEDTQYF
TRBV5-1,TRBJ2-1,.,TRBD2,17,TGCGCCAGCAGCGGAAGGACTAGCGGGGCGAACTACAATGAGCAGTTCTTC,CASSGRTSGANYNEQFF
TRBV29-1,TRBJ2-1,few,.,12,TGCAGCGTTGAGACGACCAACAATGAGCAGTTCTTC,CSVETTNNEQFF
TRBV7-2,TRBJ2-5,few,.,14,TGTGCCAGCAGCCTCGACTGGCCCGGAGAGACCCAGTACTTC,CASSLDWPGETQYF
TRBV6-1,TRBJ2-3,.,.,13,TGTGCCGTTTCATGGTTCGGCACAGATACGCAGTATTTT,CAVSWFGTDTQYF
TRBV12-3/TRBV12-4,TRBJ2-1,.,.,13,TGTGCCAGCAGTTTATACGGAGAAGATGAGCAGTTCTTC,CASSLYGEDEQFF
TRBV7-9,TRBJ2-1,few,.,14,TGTGCCAGCAGCTTAGCTAGCGCCAACAATGAGCAGTTCTTC,CASSLASANNEQFF
TRBV2,TRBJ1-4,.,.,15,TGTGCCAGCTTCCGGGCCGGCCTTCAGAATGAAAAACTGTTTTTT,CASFRAGLQNEKLFF
TRBV5-1,TRBJ2-1,few,TRBD2,16,TGCGCCAGCAGCACCTCTGGCGGGAGCCCCTACAATGAGCAGTTCTTC,CASSTSGGSPYNEQFF
TRBV24-1,TRBJ2-1,.,TRBD2,14,TGTGCCACCAGTGATTCGCGGGAGCACGATGAGCAGTTCTTC,CATSDSREHDEQFF
TRBV5-1,TRBJ1-4,.,.,16,TGCGCCAGCAGCTCTCGGGACGCCGGACGTAATGAAAAACTGTTTTTT,CASSSRDAGRNEKLFF
TRBV5-1,TRBJ2-7,.,.,16,TGCGCCAGCAGCTCAATAGGGACTCCGAGCTCCTACGAGCAGTACTTC,CASSSIGTPSSYEQYF
TRBV7-9,TRBJ2-7,many,.,12,TGTGCCAGCTCACCAAGCGGCTACGAGCAGTACTTC,CASSPSGYEQYF
TRBV20-1,TRBJ1-1,.,.,13,TGCAGTGCTAGAGGGCACAAGAACACTGAAGCTTTCTTT,CSARGHKNTEAFF
TRBV28,TRBJ1-5,.,TRBD1,15,TGTGCCAGCAGTTTAGGAACAGGGGAGAATCAGCCCCAGCATTTT,CASSLGTGENQPQHF
TRBV5-1,TRBJ2-7,.,.,12,TGCGCCAGCAGCTTGACAAAATACGAGCAGTACTTC,CASSLTKYEQYF
TRBV27,TRBJ1-5,.,.,14,TGTGCCAGCAGTTTATATGCTAGCAATCAGCCCCAGCATTTT,CASSLYASNQPQHF